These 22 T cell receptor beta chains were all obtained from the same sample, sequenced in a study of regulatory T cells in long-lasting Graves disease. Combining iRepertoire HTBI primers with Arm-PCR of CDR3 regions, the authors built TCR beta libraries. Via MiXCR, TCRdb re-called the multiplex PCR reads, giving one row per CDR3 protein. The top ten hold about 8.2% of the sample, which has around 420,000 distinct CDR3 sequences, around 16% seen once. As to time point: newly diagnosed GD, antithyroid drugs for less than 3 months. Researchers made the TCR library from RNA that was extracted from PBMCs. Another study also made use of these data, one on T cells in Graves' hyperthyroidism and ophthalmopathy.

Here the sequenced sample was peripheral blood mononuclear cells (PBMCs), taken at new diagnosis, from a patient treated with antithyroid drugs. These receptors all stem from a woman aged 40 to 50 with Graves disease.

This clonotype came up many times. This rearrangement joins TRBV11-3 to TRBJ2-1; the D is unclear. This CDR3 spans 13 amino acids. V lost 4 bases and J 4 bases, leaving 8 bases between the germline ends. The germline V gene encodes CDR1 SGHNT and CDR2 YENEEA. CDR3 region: CASSSRRYNEQFF. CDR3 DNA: TGTGCCAGCAGCTCCCGAAGATACAATGAGCAGTTCTTC.

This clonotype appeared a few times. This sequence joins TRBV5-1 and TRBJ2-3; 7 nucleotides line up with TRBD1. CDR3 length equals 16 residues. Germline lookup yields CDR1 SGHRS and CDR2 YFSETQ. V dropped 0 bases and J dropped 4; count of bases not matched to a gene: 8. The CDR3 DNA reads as TGCGCCAGCAGCTTGGCGGGATCACAGGGGCCAGATACGCAGTATTTT. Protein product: CASSLAGSQGPDTQYF.

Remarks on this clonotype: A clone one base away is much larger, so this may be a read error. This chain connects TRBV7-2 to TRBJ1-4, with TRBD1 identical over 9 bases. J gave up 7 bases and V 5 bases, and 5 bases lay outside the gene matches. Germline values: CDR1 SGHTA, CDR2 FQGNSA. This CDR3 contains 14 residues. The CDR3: CASSRDRGSEKLFF. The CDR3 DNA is TGTGCCAGCAGCCGCGACAGGGGGAGTGAAAAACTGTTTTTT.

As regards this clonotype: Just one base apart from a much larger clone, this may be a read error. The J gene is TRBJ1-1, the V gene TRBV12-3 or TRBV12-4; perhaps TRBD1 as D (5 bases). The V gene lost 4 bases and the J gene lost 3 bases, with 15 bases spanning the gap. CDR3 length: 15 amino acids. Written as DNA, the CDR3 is TGTGCCAGCAGTTCCCCGGGGGGGGGGGACACTGAAGCTTTCTTT. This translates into CASSSPGGGDTEAFF.

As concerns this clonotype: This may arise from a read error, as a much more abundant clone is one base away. The CDR3 coding sequence is TGTGCCAGCAGCCCCCGTGCTAGCGGGAGACTCCCCTACGAGCAGTACTTC. This encodes CASSPRASGRLPYEQYF. V is TRBV9 and J is TRBJ2-7, with 10 bases matching TRBD2. The germline CDR1 and CDR2 sequences are SGDLS and YYNGEE. V lost 4 bases and J lost 2; bases outside the gene matches: 12. This CDR3 contains 17 residues.

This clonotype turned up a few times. CDR3 DNA: TGTGCCAGCAGCGTAGCTAGAAGTGGGGGGCCCCAGCATTTT. Translating gives CASSVARSGGPQHF. The rearrangement joins TRBV9 to TRBJ1-5, with a tentative D call TRBD1 (5 bases). Deletions cut 0 bases from V and 9 bases from J, with 13 bases between. Germline V gives CDR1 SGDLS, CDR2 YYNGEE. This CDR3 has 14 amino acids.

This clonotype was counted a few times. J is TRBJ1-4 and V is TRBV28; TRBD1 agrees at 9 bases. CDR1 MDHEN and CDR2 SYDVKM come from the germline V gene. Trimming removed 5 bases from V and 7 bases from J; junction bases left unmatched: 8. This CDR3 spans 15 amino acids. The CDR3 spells CASSRPGQGTEKLFF. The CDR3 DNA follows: TGTGCCAGCAGTCGTCCGGGACAGGGAACTGAAAAACTGTTTTTT.

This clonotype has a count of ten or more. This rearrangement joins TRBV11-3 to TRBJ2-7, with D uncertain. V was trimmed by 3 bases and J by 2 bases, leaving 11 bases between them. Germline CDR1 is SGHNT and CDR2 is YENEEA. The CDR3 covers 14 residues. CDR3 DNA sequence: TGTGCCAGCAGCTTCCACCGAGGAACCTACGAGCAGTACTTC. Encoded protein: CASSFHRGTYEQYF.

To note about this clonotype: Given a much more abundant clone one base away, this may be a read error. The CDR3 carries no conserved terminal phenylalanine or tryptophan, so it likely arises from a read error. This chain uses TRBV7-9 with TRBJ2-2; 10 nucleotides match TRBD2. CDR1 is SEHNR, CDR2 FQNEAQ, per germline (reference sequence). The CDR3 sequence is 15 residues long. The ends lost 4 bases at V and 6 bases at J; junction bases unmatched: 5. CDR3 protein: CASSSSSGSAGELFS. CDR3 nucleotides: TGTGCCAGCAGCTCATCTAGCGGGAGTGCCGGGGAGCTGTTTTCT.

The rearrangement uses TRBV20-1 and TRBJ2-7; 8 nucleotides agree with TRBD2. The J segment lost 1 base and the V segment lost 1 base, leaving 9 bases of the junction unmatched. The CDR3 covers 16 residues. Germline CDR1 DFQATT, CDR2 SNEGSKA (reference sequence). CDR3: CSARASGWNPSYEQYF. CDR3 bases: TGCAGTGCTAGAGCTAGCGGGTGGAATCCTTCCTACGAGCAGTACTTC.

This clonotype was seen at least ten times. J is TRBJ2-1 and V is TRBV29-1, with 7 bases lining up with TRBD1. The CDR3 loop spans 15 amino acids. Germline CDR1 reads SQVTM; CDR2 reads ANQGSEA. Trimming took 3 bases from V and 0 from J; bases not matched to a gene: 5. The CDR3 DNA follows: TGCAGCGTTGATGGCCCAGGGGGCTCCTACAATGAGCAGTTCTTC. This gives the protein CSVDGPGGSYNEQFF.

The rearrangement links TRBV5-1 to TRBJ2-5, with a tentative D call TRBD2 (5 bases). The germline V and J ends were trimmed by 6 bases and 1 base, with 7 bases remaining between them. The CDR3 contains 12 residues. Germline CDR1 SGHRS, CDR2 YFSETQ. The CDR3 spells CASTSGQETQYF. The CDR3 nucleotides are TGCGCCAGCACAAGCGGCCAAGAGACCCAGTACTTC.

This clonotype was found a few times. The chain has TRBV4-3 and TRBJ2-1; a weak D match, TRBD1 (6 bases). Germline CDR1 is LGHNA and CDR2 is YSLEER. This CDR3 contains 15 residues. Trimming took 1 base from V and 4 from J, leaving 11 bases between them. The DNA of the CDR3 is TGCGCCAGCAGCCAAGCCGGAGACAGGTACAATGAGCAGTTCTTC. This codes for CASSQAGDRYNEQFF.

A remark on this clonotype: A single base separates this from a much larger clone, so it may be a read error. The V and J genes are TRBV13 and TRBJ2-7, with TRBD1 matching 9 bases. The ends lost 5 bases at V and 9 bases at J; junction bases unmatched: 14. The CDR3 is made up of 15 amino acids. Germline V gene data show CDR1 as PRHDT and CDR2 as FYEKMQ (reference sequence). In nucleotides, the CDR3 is TGTGCCAGCAGCCTCCGACAGGGGGTGGTGGAGGGGCAGTACTTC. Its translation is CASSLRQGVVEGQYF.

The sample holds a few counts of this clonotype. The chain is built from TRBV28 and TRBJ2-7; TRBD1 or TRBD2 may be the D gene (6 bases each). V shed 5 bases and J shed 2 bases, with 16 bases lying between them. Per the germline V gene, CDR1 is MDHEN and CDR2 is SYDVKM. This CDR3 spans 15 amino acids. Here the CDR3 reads CASSPQEGGPYEQYF. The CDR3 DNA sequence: TGTGCCAGCAGTCCCCAAGAGGGGGGCCCCTACGAGCAGTACTTC.

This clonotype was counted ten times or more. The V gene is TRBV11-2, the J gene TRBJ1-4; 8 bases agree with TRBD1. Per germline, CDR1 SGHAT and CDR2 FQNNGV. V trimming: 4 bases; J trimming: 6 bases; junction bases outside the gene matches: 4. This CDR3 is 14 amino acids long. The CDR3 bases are TGTGCCAGCAGCTGGGCGACAGGGGATGAAAAACTGTTTTTT. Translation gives CASSWATGDEKLFF.

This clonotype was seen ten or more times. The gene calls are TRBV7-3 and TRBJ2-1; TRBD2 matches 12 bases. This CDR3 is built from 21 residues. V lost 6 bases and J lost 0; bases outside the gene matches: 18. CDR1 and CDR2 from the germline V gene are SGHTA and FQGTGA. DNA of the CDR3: TGTGCCAGCAGTCCAGGGGGAAGGGGGACTAGCGGGCCTAGCTCCTACAATGAGCAGTTCTTC. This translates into CASSPGGRGTSGPSSYNEQFF.

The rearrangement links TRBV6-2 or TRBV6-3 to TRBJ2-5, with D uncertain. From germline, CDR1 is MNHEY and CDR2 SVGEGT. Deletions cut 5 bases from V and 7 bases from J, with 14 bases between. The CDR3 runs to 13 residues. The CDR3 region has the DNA TGTGCCAGCAGTGATGCTGGGTTTGGGACCCAGTACTTC. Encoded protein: CASSDAGFGTQYF.

The CDR3 spells CASSMVRILSNQPQHF. CDR3 DNA sequence: TGTGCCAGTAGTATGGTCAGAATCCTTAGCAATCAGCCCCAGCATTTT. The chain is built from TRBV19 and TRBJ1-5; D is ambiguous. The CDR3 has 16 amino acids. Trimming took 3 bases from V and 0 from J, leaving 12 bases between them. The germline V gene has CDR1 LNHDA and CDR2 SQIVND (reference sequence).

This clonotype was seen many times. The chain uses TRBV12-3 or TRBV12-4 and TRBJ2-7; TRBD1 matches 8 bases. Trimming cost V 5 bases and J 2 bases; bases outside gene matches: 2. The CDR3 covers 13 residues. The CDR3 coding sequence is TGTGCCAGCAGTGGACAGGGACCCTACGAGCAGTACTTC. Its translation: CASSGQGPYEQYF.

The CDR3 here is CASSLSKGPGSKETQYF. CDR3 nucleotides: TGTGCCAGCAGCTTGAGTAAAGGGCCAGGGAGTAAAGAGACCCAGTACTTC. The rearrangement uses TRBV5-5 and TRBJ2-5; D assignment may be TRBD1 or TRBD2 (5 bases each). V was pared by 1 base and J by 3 bases, with 19 bases between. CDR1 and CDR2 from the germline V gene are SGHKS and YYEKEE (reference sequence). There are 17 residues in the CDR3.

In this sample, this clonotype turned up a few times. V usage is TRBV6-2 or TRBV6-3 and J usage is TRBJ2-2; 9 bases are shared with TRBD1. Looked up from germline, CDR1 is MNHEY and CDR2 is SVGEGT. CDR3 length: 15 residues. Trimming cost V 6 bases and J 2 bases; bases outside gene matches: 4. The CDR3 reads CASRITGGNTGELFF. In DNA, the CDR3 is TGTGCCAGCAGAATAACAGGGGGCAACACCGGGGAGCTGTTTTTT.